A single count supports the clone carrying this T cell receptor beta chain. Antigen: not known. The sample belongs to a study of response to subunit inactivated influenza vaccine. Points from the study as a whole: After each seasonal influenza vaccination, few new T cells are recruited, the authors suggested.

TCRdb re-called the RT-PCR reads with MiXCR, one entry per CDR3 protein. Seen here are almost 600,000 distinct CDR3 sequences, 13% to 15% observed once, and the top ten hold around 10%. Trimming took 6 bases from V and 7 from J; bases not matched to a gene: 12. The CDR3 totals 14 residues. Germline V CDR1 and CDR2: DFQATT, SNEGSKA (reference sequence). The V call is TRBV20-1, the J call TRBJ2-1; 7 nucleotides match TRBD1. The sequence derives from a man aged 50 to 59 who received an inactivated influenza vaccine. The sample in question was PBMCs from blood, obtained 11 to 12 days after vaccination. The DNA of the CDR3 is TGCAGTGCCCTTAAAGGGGGCTGGGTGAATGAGCAGTTCTTC. Its translation is CSALKGGWVNEQFF.